This T cell receptor beta chain was identified during a study of blood T cell repertoires in COVID-19. Study-wide background: Both acute and convalescent COVID-19 samples were obtained from the United States, Italy and Spain. PBMCs, B-cell-depleted T cells, or T cells were the source of the cDNA or gDNA that made up the material.

In the original analysis: Researchers report that nucleated cell counts were estimated from reference gene primer amplification. Clones were read by immunoSEQ multiplex PCR, and TCRdb kept only the in-frame ones, dropping some. D and trimming were read from the DNA, whereas the V and J calls and clone size are those reported in that table. In the table there are about 40,000 clones, approximately 83% of which are singletons. The CDR3 length is 13 residues. The ends were cut back, 0 bases at V and 4 bases at J, with 7 bases in the middle. Germline V CDR1 and CDR2: GTSNPN, SVGIG (reference sequence). The sequence was collected from a woman aged 55-70 years with acute or convalescent COVID-19. V and J are TRBV30 and TRBJ1-5; D gene ambiguous. The sequenced material came from peripheral blood. The CDR3 loop is CAWSVRGNQPQHF. In nucleotides, the CDR3 is TGTGCCTGGAGTGTACGAGGGAATCAGCCCCAGCATTTT.